Each of the 21 T cell receptor beta chains below was sequenced from the same sample in a study of blood T cells in healthy people across ages. The use of a sample-barcoded 5' primer and a J-beta primer mix characterized a second PCR of roughly 7 to 11 cycles. MiXCR, applied by TCRdb to the 5' RACE reads, yields one record per CDR3 protein. The sample includes around 790,000 distinct CDR3 sequences, under 55% seen only once; the top ten take roughly 19%. What was sequenced was blood. The source of these receptors is a man aged 55-75 years in good health.

The V and J genes are TRBV6-6 and TRBJ2-1; TRBD1 matches at 8 bases. J lost 8 bases, V lost 2 bases, and 8 bases had no gene match. From germline, CDR1 is MNHNY and CDR2 SVGAGI (reference sequence). This CDR3 has 15 residues. The chain's CDR3 is CASSYISTGGYEQFF. DNA for the CDR3: TGTGCCAGCAGTTACATTTCAACAGGGGGATATGAGCAGTTCTTC.

V usage is TRBV6-2 or TRBV6-3 and J usage is TRBJ1-5; possible D gene TRBD1, 5 bases. With 5 bases removed from V and 5 bases from J, the gap between germline ends came to 19 bases. The CDR3 is made up of 16 amino acids. The germline V gene has CDR1 MNHEY and CDR2 SVGEGT. The CDR3 region has the DNA TGTGCCAGCAGTCCCTCCGGGACGGGAAAGCATCAGCCCCAGCATTTT. It encodes CASSPSGTGKHQPQHF.

In DNA form, the CDR3 reads TGCAGTGCAGTGGGCCCAAACACTGAAGCTTTCTTT. Translation gives CSAVGPNTEAFF. The chain combines TRBV20-1 with TRBJ1-1; D unresolved. This CDR3 has 12 residues. Germline V CDR1 and CDR2: DFQATT, SNEGSKA (reference sequence). The V gene lost 6 bases and the J gene lost 2 bases, with 10 bases spanning the gap.

This chain connects TRBV7-9 to TRBJ2-6, with 7 bases fitting TRBD1. CDR3 length: 20 amino acids. CDR1 and CDR2 (germline): SEHNR, FQNEAQ (reference sequence). The V and J ends lost 2 bases and 0 bases, in that order; junction bases with no gene match: 13. The CDR3 spells CASSLWTGTANISGANVLTF. CDR3 coding DNA: TGTGCCAGCAGCTTATGGACCGGGACAGCTAATATCTCTGGGGCCAACGTCCTGACTTTC. Full variable domain (outside the CDR3, taken from reference TRBV7-9 and TRBJ2-6): DTGVSQNPRHKITKRGQNVTFRCDPISEHNRLYWYRQTLGQGPEFLTYFQNEAQLEKSRLLSDRFSAERPKGSFSTLEIQRTEQGDSAMYLCASSLWTGTANISGANVLTFGAGSRLTVL.

In its sample, this clonotype was seen a few times. This chain joins TRBV20-1 and TRBJ2-5, with D possibly matching TRBD2 (6 bases). The J call may be in error: the DNA end matches TRBJ2-7 better. There are 13 residues in the CDR3. Germline V gene sequence: CDR1 DFQATT, CDR2 SNEGSKA (reference sequence). The CDR3: CSARGGGNNEQYF. The CDR3 DNA sequence: TGCAGTGCTAGAGGTGGGGGGAATAACGAGCAGTACTTC.

The V call is TRBV2, the J call TRBJ2-1; 10 bases are shared with TRBD2. The V and J ends lost 5 bases and 6 bases, in that order; junction bases with no gene match: 7. CDR1 SNHLY and CDR2 FYNNEI come from the germline V gene. The length of the CDR3 is 15 residues. CDR3 sequence reads: CASSRSGRSGNEQFF. CDR3 DNA: TGTGCCAGCAGTCGTAGCGGGAGGTCCGGCAATGAGCAGTTCTTC.

This clonotype was observed many times. The rearrangement joins TRBV6-2 or TRBV6-3 to TRBJ2-1; D is unresolved. CDR1 MNHEY and CDR2 SVGEGT come from the germline V gene. CDR3 size: 12 residues. The V end was cut by 0 bases, the J end by 3 bases, with 0 bases between. CDR3 coding DNA: TGTGCCAGCAGTTACTCCTACAATGAGCAGTTCTTC. As protein: CASSYSYNEQFF.

This clonotype was observed a few times. This CDR3 is CASSLAGTSTYNEQFF. DNA of the CDR3: TGCGCCAGCAGTCTTGCCGGGACTAGCACTTACAATGAGCAGTTCTTC. V and J are TRBV4-1 and TRBJ2-1, with 9 bases aligning to TRBD2. Germline trimming cut 6 bases from V and 4 bases from J; bases unmatched to any gene: 10. Looked up from germline, CDR1 is MGHRA and CDR2 is YSYEKL. The CDR3 is made up of 16 amino acids.

This clonotype was seen a few times. The chain joins TRBV7-2 to TRBJ2-3; TRBD2 matches at 7 bases. Trimming cost V 1 base and J 6 bases; bases outside gene matches: 4. Germline assignment: CDR1 SGHTA and CDR2 FQGNSA. This CDR3 region has 14 residues. In nucleotides, the CDR3 is TGTGCCAGCAGCTTAGGACTAGCAGAGGATACGCAGTATTTT. As protein: CASSLGLAEDTQYF. The variable domain in full, with the rest retrieved from reference TRBV7-2 and TRBJ2-3, is GAGVSQSPSNKVTEKGKDVELRCDPISGHTALYWYRQSLGQGLEFLIYFQGNSAPDKSGLPSDRFSAERTGGSVSTLTIQRTQQEDSAVYLCASSLGLAEDTQYFGPGTRLTVL.

This clonotype was detected ten times or more. The V gene is TRBV7-2, the J gene TRBJ2-5; D might be TRBD1 (6 bases). Germline V gene data show CDR1 as SGHTA and CDR2 as FQGNSA. The CDR3 spans 15 residues. V was clipped by 5 bases and J by 1 base, with 14 bases between them. The CDR3 nucleotides are TGTGCCAGCAGCCCTGCCCACAGGGTCCAAGAGACCCAGTACTTC. This encodes CASSPAHRVQETQYF.

Only a few counts were recorded for this clonotype. CDR3 in amino acids: CASRATGGMGNIQYF. For the CDR3, the DNA is TGTGCCAGCAGGGCGACAGGGGGCATGGGAAACATTCAGTACTTC. The rearrangement uses TRBV6-2 or TRBV6-3 and TRBJ2-7; 10 bases are shared with TRBD1. The DNA end lines up better with TRBJ2-4; the J call may be wrong. The CDR3 covers 15 residues. The V gene's germline CDR1 is MNHEY and CDR2 SVGEGT.

The chain is built from TRBV20-1 and TRBJ1-5, with D perhaps matching TRBD1 (5 bases). CDR1 and CDR2 (germline): DFQATT, SNEGSKA (reference sequence). This CDR3 is 16 amino acids long. Trimming stripped 0 bases from V and 0 bases from J, with 12 bases between. Here the CDR3 DNA reads TGCAGTGCTAGAGATGGGGGGTCTACTAGCAATCAGCCCCAGCATTTT. Protein product: CSARDGGSTSNQPQHF.

The chain uses TRBV29-1 and TRBJ2-1; no firm D call. The length of the CDR3 is 8 residues. Trimming removed 7 bases at V and 9 bases at J, with 4 bases between. The germline CDR1 and CDR2 sequences are SQVTM and ANQGSEA. The CDR3 protein is CSAGEQFF. Written as DNA, the CDR3 is TGCAGCGCCGGTGAGCAGTTCTTC.

There are a few counts of this clonotype. The chain joins TRBV12-3 or TRBV12-4 to TRBJ1-5; TRBD1 aligns across 7 bases. The ends lost 1 base at V and 0 bases at J; junction bases unmatched: 0. CDR3 size: 15 residues. CDR3 coding DNA: TGTGCCAGCAGTTTAGGGGACAGTAGCAATCAGCCCCAGCATTTT. Translation: CASSLGDSSNQPQHF.

The J gene is TRBJ2-7, the V gene TRBV12-5, with 7 bases lining up with TRBD1. Germline values: CDR1 LGHNT, CDR2 FRNRAP. The CDR3 length is 16 residues. The V and J ends lost 3 bases and 1 base, in that order; junction bases with no gene match: 9. DNA of the CDR3: TGTGCTAGTGGTTTTGGTGGGGACAGACCTTCCTACGAGCAGTACTTC. This gives the protein CASGFGGDRPSYEQYF.

In its sample, this clonotype was seen many times. The chain combines TRBV12-3 or TRBV12-4 with TRBJ2-7, with D maybe TRBD1 (5 bases). The CDR3 consists of 16 residues. Deletions cut 5 bases from V and 2 bases from J, with 19 bases between. CDR3 sequence reads: CASSPQTAASTYEQYF. The DNA of the CDR3 is TGTGCCAGCAGTCCGCAGACAGCAGCCAGTACCTACGAGCAGTACTTC.

V and J are TRBV21-1 and TRBJ2-4; the table names TRBD2, a call not compared with the DNA. TRBV21-1 is a known pseudogene. This CDR3 has 22 residues. CDR3 DNA: TGTGCCAGCAGCAAAGAAACGGGGGCAAGCTCCCCTCCGGCTCTAGCCAAAAACATTCAGTACTTC. Protein product: CASSKETGASSPPALAKNIQYF.

The chain links TRBV5-1 to TRBJ1-1; no definite D call. V lost 6 bases and J 0 bases, leaving 21 bases between the germline ends. CDR1 and CDR2 from the germline V gene are SGHRS and YFSETQ. CDR3 size: 17 residues. As DNA, the CDR3 is TGCGCCAGCAACCTTGCGTCCGGGTTCGGGGTGAACACTGAAGCTTTCTTT. Its translation: CASNLASGFGVNTEAFF. Full variable domain (rest looked up from reference TRBV5-1 and TRBJ1-1): KAGVTQTPRYLIKTRGQQVTLSCSPISGHRSVSWYQQTPGQGLQFLFEYFSETQRNKGNFPGRFSGRQFSNSRSEMNVSTLELGDSALYLCASNLASGFGVNTEAFFGQGTRLTVV.

This chain connects TRBV5-1 to TRBJ2-7, with 12 positions matching TRBD1. The J segment lost 6 bases and the V segment lost 4 bases, leaving 5 bases of the junction unmatched. The CDR3 sequence is 14 residues long. Germline assignment: CDR1 SGHRS and CDR2 YFSETQ. CDR3 residues: CASSGGTGGIEQYF. CDR3 sequence (DNA): TGCGCCAGCAGCGGCGGGACAGGGGGCATCGAGCAGTACTTC.

This clonotype showed up just a few times. The chain carries TRBV29-1 and TRBJ2-7; D may be TRBD1 (6 bases). CDR3 length: 15 amino acids. Trimming removed 4 bases at V and 2 bases at J, with 18 bases between. Germline loops: CDR1 SQVTM, CDR2 ANQGSEA. CDR3 DNA sequence: TGCAGCGTTGCCGATTGGTGGGCAGGGGCCTACGAGCAGTACTTC. It translates to CSVADWWAGAYEQYF.

This clonotype appeared a few times. This chain links TRBV9 with TRBJ2-7; D may be TRBD1 (6 bases). The V gene's germline CDR1 is SGDLS and CDR2 YYNGEE. The CDR3 contains 14 residues. Trimming cost V 4 bases and J 5 bases, with 16 bases left between them. CDR3 region: CASSPWDIVNEQYF. The CDR3, as DNA: TGTGCCAGCAGCCCATGGGACATCGTGAACGAGCAGTACTTC.